This TCR beta chain was recorded in a study of neurological immune-mediated disorders. Germline CDR1 SGHRS, CDR2 YFSETQ. This CDR3 has 15 residues. Trimming removed 0 bases at V and 5 bases at J, with 15 bases between. One entry per CDR3 protein results from TCRdb running MiXCR on the 5' RACE reads. The sample lists 59,000 or so distinct CDR3 sequences, more than 9.5% occurring once. In its sample, this clonotype was seen many times. The chain couples TRBV5-1 to TRBJ2-7; a weak D match, TRBD1 (5 bases). Sequenced input: PBMCs. This receptor was identified in a woman in her sixties or seventies with HTLV-1-associated myelopathy (HAM/TSP). The DNA of the CDR3 is TGCGCCAGCAGCTTGGTAGGCAGGGTCAGCGACGAGCAGTACTTC. It codes for CASSLVGRVSDEQYF.